The rows below give T cell receptor beta chains drawn from one sample of a study of T cells after yellow fever vaccination. TCRdb re-called the 5' RACE reads with MiXCR, one entry per CDR3 protein. The data contain 400,000 or so distinct CDR3 sequences, 6.2% of them singletons. The specimen was PBMCs, collected 5 days after the yellow fever booster vaccination. These receptors were collected from a man in his thirties or forties who received the YFV17D yellow fever vaccine. Each CDR3 is given with its conserved first and last residue. D genes are given only for firm matches. Rows give clone size only sometimes, using once, few, many, or a class for an expanded clone.

TRBV29-1	few	NA	TRBJ2-7	CSVTKGSTFDEQYF	TGCAGCGTGACGAAGGGGTCCACCTTCGACGAGCAGTACTTC
TRBV7-2	few	TRBD2	TRBJ2-2	CASSLAPSGNTGELFF	TGTGCCAGCAGCTTAGCGCCTAGCGGGAACACCGGGGAGCTGTTTTTT
TRBV5-1	few	NA	TRBJ2-2	CASSTPTVNTGELFF	TGCGCCAGCAGCACCCCGACAGTGAACACCGGGGAGCTGTTTTTT
TRBV20-1	NA	TRBD2	TRBJ2-3	CSAFAGGRTDTQYF	TGCAGTGCATTTGCGGGAGGGCGCACAGATACGCAGTATTTT
TRBV6-6	many	TRBD1	TRBJ2-7	CASSYGDRGPYF	TGTGCCAGCAGTTACGGCGACAGGGGGCCGTACTTC
TRBV5-4	few	TRBD2	TRBJ2-1	CASSFQREGWEQFF	TGTGCCAGCAGCTTCCAGCGGGAGGGTTGGGAGCAGTTCTTC
TRBV28	NA	TRBD2	TRBJ2-5	CASSSHPREVQETQYF	TGTGCCAGCAGTTCCCATCCGCGGGAGGTCCAAGAGACCCAGTACTTC
TRBV5-1	NA	NA	TRBJ1-5	CASSLEGGGRQPQHF	TGCGCCAGCAGCTTGGAGGGGGGGGGCCGGCAGCCCCAGCATTTT
TRBV7-9	NA	NA	TRBJ2-3	CASSTGPVSTDTQYF	TGTGCCAGCAGCACCGGTCCTGTCAGCACAGATACGCAGTATTTT
TRBV5-1	NA	NA	TRBJ2-2	CSSSLRLVGAGELFF	TGCTCCAGCAGCTTGCGCCTAGTTGGGGCCGGGGAGCTGTTTTTT
TRBV11-2	NA	NA	TRBJ2-7	CASSLDEAVQGYEQYF	TGTGCCAGCAGCTTAGACGAAGCTGTACAGGGCTACGAGCAGTACTTC